The rows below give T cell receptor beta chains drawn from one sample of a study of Graves' ophthalmopathy and Graves' hyperthyroidism. TCRdb processed the multiplex PCR reads anew with MiXCR; each CDR3 protein has one entry. The profile shows 580,000 or so distinct CDR3 sequences, about 40% of them singletons. The specimen sequenced was peripheral blood or thyroid tissue (not recorded which). These receptors were collected from an adult man with Graves' hyperthyroidism. Both conserved end residues are part of each CDR3. D genes are given only for firm matches. The size entry is marked missing in some rows and otherwise reads once, few, many or a size class.

abundance,j_gene,d_gene,v_gene,CDR3aa,CDR3nt
few,TRBJ1-1,-,TRBV20-1,CSARMGLAEAFF,TGCAGTGCTAGAATGGGGTTGGCTGAAGCTTTCTTT
-,TRBJ2-3,-,TRBV19,CASSLRVGDTQYF,TGTGCCAGTAGTCTCCGCGTGGGAGATACGCAGTATTTT
few,TRBJ1-3,-,TRBV27,CASSLHAQRGAGNTIYF,TGTGCCAGCAGTTTACATGCTCAGCGGGGTGCTGGAAACACCATATATTTT
many,TRBJ1-1,-,TRBV7-9,CASSEAGASTEAFF,TGTGCCAGCAGCGAAGCTGGGGCTAGCACTGAAGCTTTCTTT
few,TRBJ2-3,-,TRBV20-1,CSAREIPADTQYF,TGCAGTGCTAGGGAAATACCGGCAGATACGCAGTATTTT
once,TRBJ2-7,-,TRBV7-2,CASSPAGVGHEQYF,TGTGCCAGCAGCCCCGCCGGGGTGGGGCATGAGCAGTACTTC
many,TRBJ1-6,-,TRBV7-8,CASSLGQLNSPLHF,TGTGCCAGCAGCTTAGGGCAGCTTAATTCACCCCTCCACTTT
many,TRBJ1-6,-,TRBV6-1,CASRPTGPPPLHF,TGTGCCAGCAGACCAACAGGTCCCCCACCCCTCCACTTT
many,TRBJ1-2,TRBD1,TRBV5-1,CASSVHPTGGDGYTF,TGCGCCAGCAGCGTCCATCCGACAGGGGGAGATGGCTACACCTTC
many,TRBJ1-5,-,TRBV24-1,CATSEQGSQPQHF,TGTGCCACCAGTGAGCAGGGTTCCCAGCCCCAGCATTTT
-,TRBJ1-2,-,TRBV25-1,CASSEPQAELYGYTF,TGTGCCAGCAGTGAACCCCAGGCCGAATTATATGGCTACACCTTC
once,TRBJ2-7,-,TRBV7-2,CASSFSDLGSEQHF,TGTGCCAGCAGTTTCTCCGATCTCGGGTCCGAGCAGCACTTC
few,TRBJ2-7,TRBD1,TRBV4-1,CASAPNSGTEFTYEQYF,TGCGCCAGCGCCCCGAACTCCGGGACAGAATTTACCTACGAGCAGTACTTC
-,TRBJ2-2,TRBD2,TRBV14,CASSQAGLAGGHPNTGELFF,TGTGCCAGCAGCCAAGCGGGACTAGCGGGAGGGCACCCGAACACCGGGGAGCTGTTTTTT
-,TRBJ2-1,-,TRBV15,CATSSPFIGEQFF,TGTGCCACCAGCAGTCCCTTTATCGGGGAGCAGTTCTTC
-,TRBJ1-2,TRBD1,TRBV25-1,CASSGRDRATYGYTF,TGTGCCAGCAGTGGCCGGGACAGGGCGACCTATGGCTACACCTTC
few,TRBJ2-5,TRBD2,TRBV2,CASSVLGGGETQYF,TGTGCCAGCAGTGTCCTCGGGGGAGGGGAGACCCAGTACTTC
many,TRBJ1-5,TRBD1,TRBV20-1,CSATGGSGFMGNQPQHF,TGCAGTGCAACAGGGGGATCGGGATTTATGGGCAATCAGCCCCAGCATTTT
-,TRBJ2-1,-,TRBV7-2,CASSLVRTEDNEQFF,TGTGCCAGCAGCTTGGTTAGGACAGAGGACAATGAGCAGTTCTTC
many,TRBJ1-5,-,TRBV12-3/TRBV12-4,CASSTQGTQPQHF,TGTGCCAGCAGTACACAGGGAACTCAGCCCCAGCATTTT
-,TRBJ1-2,-,TRBV7-9,CASSLDGQNYGYTF,TGTGCCAGCAGCTTAGATGGACAGAACTATGGCTACACCTTC
-,TRBJ2-1,TRBD2,TRBV5-1,CASSLTPGTRGEQFF,TGCGCCAGCAGCCTAACGCCAGGGACTAGGGGTGAGCAGTTCTTC
many,TRBJ2-7,-,TRBV10-3,CAISGTDSIQFYEQYF,TGTGCCATCAGTGGGACGGATTCTATCCAGTTCTACGAGCAGTACTTC
-,TRBJ1-3,-,TRBV7-3,CASSLARDTIYF,TGTGCCAGCAGCTTAGCCCGGGACACCATATATTTT